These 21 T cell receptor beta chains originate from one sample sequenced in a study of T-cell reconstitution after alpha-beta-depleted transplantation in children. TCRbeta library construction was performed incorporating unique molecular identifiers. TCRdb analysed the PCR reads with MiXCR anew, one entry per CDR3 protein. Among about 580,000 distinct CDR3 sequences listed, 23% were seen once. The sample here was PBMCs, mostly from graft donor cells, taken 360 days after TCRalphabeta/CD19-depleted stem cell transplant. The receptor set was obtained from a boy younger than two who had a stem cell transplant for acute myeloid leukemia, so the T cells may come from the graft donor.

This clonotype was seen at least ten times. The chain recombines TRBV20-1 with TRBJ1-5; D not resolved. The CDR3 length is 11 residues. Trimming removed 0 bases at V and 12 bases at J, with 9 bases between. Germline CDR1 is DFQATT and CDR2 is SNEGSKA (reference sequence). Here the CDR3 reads CSARDREFQHF. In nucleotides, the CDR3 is TGCAGTGCTAGAGATAGGGAGTTCCAGCATTTT.

The CDR3 coding sequence is TGTGCCAGCAGCCCACCGGGACTCCAAGATACGCAGTATTTT. Protein product: CASSPPGLQDTQYF. The rearrangement uses TRBV11-2 and TRBJ2-3; a weak D match, TRBD2 (6 bases). Germline-derived CDR1 and CDR2 are SGHAT and FQNNGV. Trimming pared 5 bases from V and 5 bases from J, leaving 14 bases between. The CDR3 has 14 residues.

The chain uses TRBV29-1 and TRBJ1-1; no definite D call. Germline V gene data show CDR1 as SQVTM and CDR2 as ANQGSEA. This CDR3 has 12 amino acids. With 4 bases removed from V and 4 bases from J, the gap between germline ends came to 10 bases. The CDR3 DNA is TGCAGCGTTGGTGGTTTCTCCACTGAAGCTTTCTTT. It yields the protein CSVGGFSTEAFF. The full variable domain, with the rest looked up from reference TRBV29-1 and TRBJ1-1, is SAVISQKPSRDICQRGTSLTIQCQVDSQVTMMFWYRQQPGQSLTLIATANQGSEATYESGFVIDKFPISRPNLTFSTLTVSNMSPEDSSIYLCSVGGFSTEAFFGQGTRLTVV.

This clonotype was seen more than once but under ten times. The CDR3 sequence is CASSLTINTYEQYV. In nucleotides, the CDR3 is TGTGCCAGCAGTCTTACCATCAACACCTACGAGCAGTACGTC. The chain combines TRBV28 with TRBJ2-7; D is ambiguous. This CDR3 comprises 14 residues. The germline CDR1 and CDR2 sequences are MDHEN and SYDVKM. V lost 5 bases, J lost 2 bases, and 13 bases lay in between.

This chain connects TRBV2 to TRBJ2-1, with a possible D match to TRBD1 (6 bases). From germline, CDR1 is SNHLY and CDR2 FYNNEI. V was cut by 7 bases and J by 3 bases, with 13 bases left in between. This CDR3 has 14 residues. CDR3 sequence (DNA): TGTGCCAGCAATCCCAGGGGAAACTACAATGAGCAGTTCTTC. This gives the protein CASNPRGNYNEQFF.

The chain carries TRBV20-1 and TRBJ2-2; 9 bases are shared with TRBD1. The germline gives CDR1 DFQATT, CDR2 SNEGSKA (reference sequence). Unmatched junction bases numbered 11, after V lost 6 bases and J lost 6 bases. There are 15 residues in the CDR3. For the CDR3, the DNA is TGCAGTGCAACCTCGACAGGGGGAAGTGCCGGGGAGCTGTTTTTT. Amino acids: CSATSTGGSAGELFF.

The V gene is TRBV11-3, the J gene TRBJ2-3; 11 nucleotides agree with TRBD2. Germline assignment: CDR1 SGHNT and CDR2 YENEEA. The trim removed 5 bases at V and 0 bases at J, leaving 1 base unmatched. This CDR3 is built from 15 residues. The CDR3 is CASSGTSGSTDTQYF. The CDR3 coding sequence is TGTGCCAGCAGCGGGACTAGCGGAAGCACAGATACGCAGTATTTT.

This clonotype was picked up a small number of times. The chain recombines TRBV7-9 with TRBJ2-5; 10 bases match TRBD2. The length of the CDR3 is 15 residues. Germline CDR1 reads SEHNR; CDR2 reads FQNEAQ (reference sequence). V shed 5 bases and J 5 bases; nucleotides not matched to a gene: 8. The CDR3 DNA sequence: TGTGCCAGCAGCAGAGCGACTAGCGGGTGGGAGACCCAGTACTTC. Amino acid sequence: CASSRATSGWETQYF.

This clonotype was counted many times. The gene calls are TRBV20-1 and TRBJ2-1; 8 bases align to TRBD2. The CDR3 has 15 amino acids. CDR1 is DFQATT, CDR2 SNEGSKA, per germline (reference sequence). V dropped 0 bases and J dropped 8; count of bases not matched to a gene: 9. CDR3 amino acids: CSARDRVAGRHEQFF. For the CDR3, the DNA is TGCAGTGCTAGAGATCGGGTAGCGGGGAGGCATGAGCAGTTCTTC.

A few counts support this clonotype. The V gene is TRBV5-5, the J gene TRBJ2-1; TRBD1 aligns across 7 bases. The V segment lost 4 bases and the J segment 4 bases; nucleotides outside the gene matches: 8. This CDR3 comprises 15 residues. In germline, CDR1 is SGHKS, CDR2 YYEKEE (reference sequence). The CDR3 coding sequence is TGTGCCAGCAGCCGAGGGGGCGGTAGGTACAATGAGCAGTTCTTC. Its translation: CASSRGGGRYNEQFF.

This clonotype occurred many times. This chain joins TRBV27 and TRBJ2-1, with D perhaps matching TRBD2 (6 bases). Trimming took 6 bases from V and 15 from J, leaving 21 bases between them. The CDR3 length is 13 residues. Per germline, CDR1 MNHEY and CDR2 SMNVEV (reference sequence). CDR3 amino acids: CASSHPGERTWFF. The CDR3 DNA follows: TGTGCCAGCAGCCACCCGGGGGAGAGGACGTGGTTCTTC.

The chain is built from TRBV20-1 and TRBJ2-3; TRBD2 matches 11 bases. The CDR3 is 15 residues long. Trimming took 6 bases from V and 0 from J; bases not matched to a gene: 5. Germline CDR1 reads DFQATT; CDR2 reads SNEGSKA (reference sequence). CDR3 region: CSATSGASSTDTQYF. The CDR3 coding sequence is TGCAGTGCGACTAGCGGGGCCTCTAGCACAGATACGCAGTATTTT.

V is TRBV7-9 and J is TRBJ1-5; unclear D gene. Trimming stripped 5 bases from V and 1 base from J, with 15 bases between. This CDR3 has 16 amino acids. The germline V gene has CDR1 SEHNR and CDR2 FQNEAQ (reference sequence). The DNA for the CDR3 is TGTGCCAGCAGCGCCGTTGGCGATTGGAGCAATCAGCCCCAGCATTTT. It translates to CASSAVGDWSNQPQHF.

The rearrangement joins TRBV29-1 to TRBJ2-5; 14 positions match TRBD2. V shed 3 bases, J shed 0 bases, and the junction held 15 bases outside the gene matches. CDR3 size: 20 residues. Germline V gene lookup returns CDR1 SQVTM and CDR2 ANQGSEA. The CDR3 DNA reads TGCAGCGTTGATAACGGTTACAGGACTAGCGGGGGGATGTACCAAGAGACCCAGTACTTC. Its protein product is CSVDNGYRTSGGMYQETQYF.

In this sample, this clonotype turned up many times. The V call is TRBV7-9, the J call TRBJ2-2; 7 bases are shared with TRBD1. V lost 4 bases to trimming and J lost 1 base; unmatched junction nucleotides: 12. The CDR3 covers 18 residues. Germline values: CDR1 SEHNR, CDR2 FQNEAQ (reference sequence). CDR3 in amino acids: CASSSATGTTVNTGELFF. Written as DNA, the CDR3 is TGTGCCAGCAGCTCCGCGACAGGGACCACGGTGAACACCGGGGAGCTGTTTTTT.

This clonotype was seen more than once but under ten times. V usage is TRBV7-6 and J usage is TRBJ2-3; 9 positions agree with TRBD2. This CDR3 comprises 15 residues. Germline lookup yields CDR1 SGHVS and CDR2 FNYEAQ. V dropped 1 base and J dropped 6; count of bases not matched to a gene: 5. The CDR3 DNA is TGTGCCAGCAGCTTAGGGATTAGCGGGGGCGATACGCAGTATTTT. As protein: CASSLGISGGDTQYF.

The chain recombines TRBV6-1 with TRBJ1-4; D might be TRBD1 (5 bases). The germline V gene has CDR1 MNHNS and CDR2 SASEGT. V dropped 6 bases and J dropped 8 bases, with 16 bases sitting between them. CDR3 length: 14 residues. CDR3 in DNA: TGTGCCAGCAGCCGCGGGACTCCCGGGGAAAAACTGTTTTTT. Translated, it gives CASSRGTPGEKLFF.

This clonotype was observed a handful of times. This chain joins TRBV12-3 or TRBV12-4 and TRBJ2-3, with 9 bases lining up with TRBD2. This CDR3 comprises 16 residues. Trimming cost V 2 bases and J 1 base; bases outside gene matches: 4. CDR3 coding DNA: TGTGCCAGCAGTTTAAGGCGGGGGGGTCGCACAGATACGCAGTATTTT. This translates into CASSLRRGGRTDTQYF.

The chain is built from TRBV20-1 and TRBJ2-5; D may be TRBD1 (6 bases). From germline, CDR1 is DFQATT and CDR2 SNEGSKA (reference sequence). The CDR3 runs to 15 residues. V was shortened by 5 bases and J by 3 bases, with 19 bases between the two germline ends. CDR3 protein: CSALGARWSEETQYF. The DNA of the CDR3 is TGCAGTGCTCTGGGGGCCCGTTGGTCGGAAGAGACCCAGTACTTC.

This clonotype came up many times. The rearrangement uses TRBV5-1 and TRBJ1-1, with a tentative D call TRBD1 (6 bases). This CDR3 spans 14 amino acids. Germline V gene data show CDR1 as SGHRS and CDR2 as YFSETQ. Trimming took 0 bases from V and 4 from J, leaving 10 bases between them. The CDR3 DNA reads TGCGCCAGCAGCTTGGATCGGGGGGCCACTGAAGCTTTCTTT. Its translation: CASSLDRGATEAFF.

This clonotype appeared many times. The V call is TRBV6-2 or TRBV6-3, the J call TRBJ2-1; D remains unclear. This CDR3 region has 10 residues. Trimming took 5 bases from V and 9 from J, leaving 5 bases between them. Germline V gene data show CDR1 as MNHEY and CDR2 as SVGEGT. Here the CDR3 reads CASSDVEQFF. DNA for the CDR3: TGTGCCAGCAGTGACGTTGAGCAGTTCTTC.